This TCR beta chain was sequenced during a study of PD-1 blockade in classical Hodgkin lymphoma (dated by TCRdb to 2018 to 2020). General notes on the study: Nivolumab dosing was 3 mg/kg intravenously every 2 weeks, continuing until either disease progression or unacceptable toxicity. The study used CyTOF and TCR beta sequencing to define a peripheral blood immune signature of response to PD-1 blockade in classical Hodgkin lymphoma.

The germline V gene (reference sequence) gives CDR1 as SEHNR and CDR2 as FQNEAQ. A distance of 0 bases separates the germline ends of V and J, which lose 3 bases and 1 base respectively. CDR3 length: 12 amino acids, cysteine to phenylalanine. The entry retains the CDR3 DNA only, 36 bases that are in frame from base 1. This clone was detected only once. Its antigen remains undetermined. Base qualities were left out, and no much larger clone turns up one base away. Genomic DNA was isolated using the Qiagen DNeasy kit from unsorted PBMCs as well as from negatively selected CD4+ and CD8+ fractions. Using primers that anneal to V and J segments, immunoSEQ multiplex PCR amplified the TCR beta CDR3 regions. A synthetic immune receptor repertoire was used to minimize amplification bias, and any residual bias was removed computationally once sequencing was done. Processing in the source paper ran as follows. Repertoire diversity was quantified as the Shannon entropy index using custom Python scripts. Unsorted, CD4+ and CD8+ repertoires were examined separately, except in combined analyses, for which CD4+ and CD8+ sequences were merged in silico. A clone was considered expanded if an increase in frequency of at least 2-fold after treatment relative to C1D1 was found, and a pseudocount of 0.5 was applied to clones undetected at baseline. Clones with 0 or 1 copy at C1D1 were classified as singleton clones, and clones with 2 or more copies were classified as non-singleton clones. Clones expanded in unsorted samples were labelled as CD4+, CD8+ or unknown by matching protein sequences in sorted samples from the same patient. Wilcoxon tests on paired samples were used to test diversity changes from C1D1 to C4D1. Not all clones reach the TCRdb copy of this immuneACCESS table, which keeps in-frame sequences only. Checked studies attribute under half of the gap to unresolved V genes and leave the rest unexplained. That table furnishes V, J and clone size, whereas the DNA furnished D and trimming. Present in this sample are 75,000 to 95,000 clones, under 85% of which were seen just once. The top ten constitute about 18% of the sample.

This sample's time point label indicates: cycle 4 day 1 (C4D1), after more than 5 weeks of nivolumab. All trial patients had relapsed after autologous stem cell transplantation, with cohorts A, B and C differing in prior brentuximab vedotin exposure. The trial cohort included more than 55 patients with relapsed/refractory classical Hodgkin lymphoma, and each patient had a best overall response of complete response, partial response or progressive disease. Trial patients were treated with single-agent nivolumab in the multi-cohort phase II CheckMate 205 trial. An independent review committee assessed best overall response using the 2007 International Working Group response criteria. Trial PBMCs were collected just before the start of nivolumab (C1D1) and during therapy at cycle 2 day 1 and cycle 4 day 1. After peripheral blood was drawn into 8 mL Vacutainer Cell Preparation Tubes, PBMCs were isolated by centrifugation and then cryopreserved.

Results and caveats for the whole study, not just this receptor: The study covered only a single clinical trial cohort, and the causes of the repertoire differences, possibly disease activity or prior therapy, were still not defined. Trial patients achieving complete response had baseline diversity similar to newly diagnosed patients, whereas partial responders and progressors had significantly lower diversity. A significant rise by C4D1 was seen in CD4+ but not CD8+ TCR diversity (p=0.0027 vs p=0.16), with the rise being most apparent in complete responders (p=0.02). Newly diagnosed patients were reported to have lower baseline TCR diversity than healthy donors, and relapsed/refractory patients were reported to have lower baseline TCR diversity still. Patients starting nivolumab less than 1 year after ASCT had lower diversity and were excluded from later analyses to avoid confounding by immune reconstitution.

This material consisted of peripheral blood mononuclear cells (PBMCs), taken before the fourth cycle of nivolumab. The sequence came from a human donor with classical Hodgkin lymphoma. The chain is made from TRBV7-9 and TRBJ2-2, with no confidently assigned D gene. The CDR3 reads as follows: CASSLNTGELFF. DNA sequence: TGTGCCAGCAGCTTGAACACCGGGGAGCTGTTTTTT. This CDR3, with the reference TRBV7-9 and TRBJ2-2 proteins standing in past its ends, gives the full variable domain DTGVSQNPRHKITKRGQNVTFRCDPISEHNRLYWYRQTLGQGPEFLTYFQNEAQLEKSRLLSDRFSAERPKGSFSTLEIQRTEQGDSAMYLCASSLNTGELFFGEGSRLTVL.